Described below is a single T cell receptor beta chain sequence and its context. V shed 3 bases and J shed 0 bases, with 14 bases lying between them. This CDR3 spans 15 amino acids. The germline V gene encodes CDR1 GTSNPN and CDR2 SVGIG (reference sequence). The data were taken from a study of blood T cell repertoires in COVID-19. Libraries were prepared by immunoSEQ multiplex PCR; TCRdb keeps only in-frame clonotypes and omits some of them. The top ten clones hold less than 3% of a sample with 300,000 to 350,000 clones, 85% to 90% of them seen once. Followed over time, Seattle patients had been enrolled while infection was active.

This receptor was obtained from a woman younger than 45 with COVID-19, enrolled during active disease. The source material was peripheral blood. The chain joins TRBV30 to TRBJ1-1, with D possibly TRBD1 on 6 matching bases. The CDR3 loop is CAWRGGQLMNTEAFF. CDR3 sequence (DNA): TGTGCCTGGAGAGGAGGACAGCTAATGAACACTGAAGCTTTCTTT.